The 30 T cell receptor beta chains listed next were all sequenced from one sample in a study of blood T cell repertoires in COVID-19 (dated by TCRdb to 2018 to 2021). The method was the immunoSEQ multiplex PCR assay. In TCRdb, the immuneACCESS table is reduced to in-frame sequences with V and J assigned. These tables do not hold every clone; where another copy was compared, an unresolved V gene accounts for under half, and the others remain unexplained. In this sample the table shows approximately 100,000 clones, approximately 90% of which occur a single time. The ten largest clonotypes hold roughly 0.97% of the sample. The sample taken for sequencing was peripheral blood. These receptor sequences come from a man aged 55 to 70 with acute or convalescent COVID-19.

CDR3 coding DNA: TGTGCCAGCTCTCGAGAGGACTTTTCCGGCGAGCAGTACTTC. Encoded protein: CASSREDFSGEQYF. V is TRBV18 and J is TRBJ2-7, with D possibly TRBD2 on 5 matching bases. Germline V gene sequence: CDR1 KGHSH, CDR2 LQKENI. CDR3 size: 14 residues. The ends were cut back, 6 bases at V and 6 bases at J, with 18 bases in the middle.

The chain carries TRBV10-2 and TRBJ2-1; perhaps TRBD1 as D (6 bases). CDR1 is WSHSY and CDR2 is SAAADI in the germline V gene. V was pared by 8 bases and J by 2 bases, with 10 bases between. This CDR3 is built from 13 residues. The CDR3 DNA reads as TGCGCCAGCCTCGGGACAACCTACAATGAGCAGTTCTTC. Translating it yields CASLGTTYNEQFF.

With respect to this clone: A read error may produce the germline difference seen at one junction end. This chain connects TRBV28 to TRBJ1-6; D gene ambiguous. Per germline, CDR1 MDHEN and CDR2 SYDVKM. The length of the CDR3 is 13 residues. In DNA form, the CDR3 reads TGTGCCAGCTCCTCCAAACCCAGGTACGACCCGGACTTT. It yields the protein CASSSKPRYDPDF.

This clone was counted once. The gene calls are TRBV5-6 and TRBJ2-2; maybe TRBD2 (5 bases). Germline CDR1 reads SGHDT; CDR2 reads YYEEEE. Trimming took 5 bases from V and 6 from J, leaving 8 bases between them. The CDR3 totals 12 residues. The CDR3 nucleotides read TGTGCCAGCAGTCGAGGGTCCGGGGAGCTGTTTTTT. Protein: CASSRGSGELFF.

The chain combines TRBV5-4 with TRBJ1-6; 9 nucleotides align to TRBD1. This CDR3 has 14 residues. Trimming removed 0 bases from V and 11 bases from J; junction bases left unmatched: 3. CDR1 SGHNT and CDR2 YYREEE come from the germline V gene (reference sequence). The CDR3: CASSLEGQGTPLHF. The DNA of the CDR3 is TGTGCCAGCAGCTTGGAAGGACAGGGGACACCCCTCCACTTT.

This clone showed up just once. The CDR3 nucleotides are TGTGCCAGCACCGAAAGCGGGCCGTACAATGAGCAGTTCTTC. Amino acids: CASTESGPYNEQFF. The genes are TRBV6-5 and TRBJ2-1, with D tentatively TRBD2 (6 bases). The CDR3 is 14 residues long. Germline V gives CDR1 MNHEY, CDR2 SVGAGI. V lost 7 bases and J 4 bases, leaving 14 bases between the germline ends.

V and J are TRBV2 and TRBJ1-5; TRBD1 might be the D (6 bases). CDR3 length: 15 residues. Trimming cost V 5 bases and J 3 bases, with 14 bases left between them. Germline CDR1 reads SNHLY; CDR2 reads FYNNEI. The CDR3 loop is CASSFEQGDNQPQHF. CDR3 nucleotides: TGTGCCAGCAGTTTTGAACAGGGAGACAATCAGCCCCAGCATTTT.

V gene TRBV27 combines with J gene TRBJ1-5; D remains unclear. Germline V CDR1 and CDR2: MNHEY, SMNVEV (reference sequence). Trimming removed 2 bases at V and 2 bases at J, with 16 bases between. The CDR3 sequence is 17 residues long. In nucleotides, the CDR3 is TGTGCCAGCAGTTTAAAAGGAGAGGGTATGGGCAATCAGCCCCAGCATTTT. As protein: CASSLKGEGMGNQPQHF.

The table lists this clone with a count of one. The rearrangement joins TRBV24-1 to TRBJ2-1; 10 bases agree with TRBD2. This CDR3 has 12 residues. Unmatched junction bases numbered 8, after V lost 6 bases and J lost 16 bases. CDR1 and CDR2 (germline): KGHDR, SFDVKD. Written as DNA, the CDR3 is TGTGCCACCAGTCAAGCGGGAGGGCCCCATTTCTTC. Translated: CATSQAGGPHFF.

CDR3 region: CASSPTGRAEAFF. The CDR3 DNA sequence: TGTGCCAGCAGTCCTACAGGGAGGGCTGAAGCTTTCTTT. The chain carries TRBV12-3 or TRBV12-4 and TRBJ1-1, with TRBD1 as a possible D gene (6 bases). Trimming left V 5 bases short and J 6 bases short, with 13 bases between. This CDR3 spans 13 amino acids.

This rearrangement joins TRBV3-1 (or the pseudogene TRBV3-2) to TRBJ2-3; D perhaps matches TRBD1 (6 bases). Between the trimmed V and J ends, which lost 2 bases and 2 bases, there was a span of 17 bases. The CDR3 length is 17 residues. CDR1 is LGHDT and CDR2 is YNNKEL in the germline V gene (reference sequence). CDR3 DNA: TGTGCCAGCAGCCAATTTCCCCCCGGGACACCCACAGATACGCAGTATTTT. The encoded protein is CASSQFPPGTPTDTQYF.

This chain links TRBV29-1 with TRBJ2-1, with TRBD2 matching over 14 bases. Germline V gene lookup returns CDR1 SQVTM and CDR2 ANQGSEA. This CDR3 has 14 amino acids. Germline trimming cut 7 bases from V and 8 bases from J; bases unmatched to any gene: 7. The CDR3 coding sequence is TGCAGCGCCTCGGAGGGACTAGCGGGAGATGAGCAGTTCTTC. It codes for CSASEGLAGDEQFF.

The CDR3, as DNA: TGTGCCATCAGTGAGCCCGGTGTATATAGCAATCAGCCCCAGCATTTT. This encodes CAISEPGVYSNQPQHF. The chain joins TRBV10-3 to TRBJ1-5; D is undetermined. The V gene's germline CDR1 is ENHRY and CDR2 SYGVKD. Trimming pared 2 bases from V and 0 bases from J, leaving 11 bases between. The CDR3 contains 16 residues.

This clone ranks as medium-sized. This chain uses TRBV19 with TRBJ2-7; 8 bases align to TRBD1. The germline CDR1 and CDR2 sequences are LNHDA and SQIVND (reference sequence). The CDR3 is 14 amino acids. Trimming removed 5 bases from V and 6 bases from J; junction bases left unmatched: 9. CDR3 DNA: TGTGCCAGTAGTCCCCTCCTGACAGGGGTCGAGCAGTACTTC. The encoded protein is CASSPLLTGVEQYF.

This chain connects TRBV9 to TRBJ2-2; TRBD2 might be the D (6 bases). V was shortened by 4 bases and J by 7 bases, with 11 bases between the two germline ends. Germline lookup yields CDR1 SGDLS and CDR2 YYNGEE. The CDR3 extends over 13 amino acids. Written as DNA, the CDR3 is TGTGCCAGCAGCTTAGTGGGAGGCGGGGAGCTGTTTTTT. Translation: CASSLVGGGELFF. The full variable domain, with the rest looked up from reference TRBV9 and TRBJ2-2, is DSGVTQTPKHLITATGQRVTLRCSPRSGDLSVYWYQQSLDQGLQFLIQYYNGEERAKGNILERFSAQQFPDLHSELNLSSLELGDSALYFCASSLVGGGELFFGEGSRLTVL.

The CDR3 protein is CASSYGGWNTEAFF. The CDR3 nucleotides read TGTGCCAGCAGTTACGGGGGGTGGAACACTGAAGCTTTCTTT. The genes are TRBV6-5 and TRBJ1-1; possibly TRBD1 for D (5 bases). The CDR3 extends over 14 amino acids. V lost 2 bases and J 1 base, leaving 8 bases between the germline ends. Germline V CDR1 and CDR2: MNHEY, SVGAGI.

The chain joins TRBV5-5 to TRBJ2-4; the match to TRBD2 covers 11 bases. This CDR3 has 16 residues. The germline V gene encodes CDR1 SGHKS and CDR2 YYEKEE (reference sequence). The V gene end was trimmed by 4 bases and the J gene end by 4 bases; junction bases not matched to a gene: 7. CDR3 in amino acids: CASSIPGTSGKNIQYF. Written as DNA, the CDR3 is TGTGCCAGCAGCATACCCGGGACTAGCGGAAAAAACATTCAGTACTTC.

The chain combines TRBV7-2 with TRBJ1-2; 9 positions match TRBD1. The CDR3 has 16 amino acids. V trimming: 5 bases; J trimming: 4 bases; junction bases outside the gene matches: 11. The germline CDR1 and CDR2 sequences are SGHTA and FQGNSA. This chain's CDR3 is CASSGWTGVSFYGYTF. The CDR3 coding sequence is TGTGCCAGCAGCGGCTGGACAGGGGTCTCTTTCTATGGCTACACCTTC.

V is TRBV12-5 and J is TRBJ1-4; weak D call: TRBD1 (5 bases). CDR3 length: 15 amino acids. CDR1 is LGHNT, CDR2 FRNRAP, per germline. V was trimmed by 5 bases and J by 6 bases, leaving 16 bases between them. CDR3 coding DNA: TGTGCTAGTGGTCCGTCCTTAGGGGCCGATGAAAAACTGTTTTTT. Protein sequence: CASGPSLGADEKLFF.

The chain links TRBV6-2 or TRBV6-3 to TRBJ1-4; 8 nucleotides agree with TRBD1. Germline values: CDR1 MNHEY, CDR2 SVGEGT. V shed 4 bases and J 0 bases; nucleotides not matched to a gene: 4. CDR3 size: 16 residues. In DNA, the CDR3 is TGTGCCAGCAGTTCCCGACAGGGGACAACTAATGAAAAACTGTTTTTT. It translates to CASSSRQGTTNEKLFF.

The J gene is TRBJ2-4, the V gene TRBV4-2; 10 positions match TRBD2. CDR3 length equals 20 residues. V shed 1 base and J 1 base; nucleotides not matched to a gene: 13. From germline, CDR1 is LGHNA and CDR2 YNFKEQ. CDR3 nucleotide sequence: TGTGCCAGCAGCCAAGGCCCCCTAGCGGGAGCTACGTGGGCCAAAAACATTCAGTACTTC. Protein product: CASSQGPLAGATWAKNIQYF.

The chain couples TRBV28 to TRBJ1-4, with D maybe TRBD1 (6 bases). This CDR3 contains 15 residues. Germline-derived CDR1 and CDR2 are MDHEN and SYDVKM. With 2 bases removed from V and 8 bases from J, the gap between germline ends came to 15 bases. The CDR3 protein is CASSLGWQGYEKLFF. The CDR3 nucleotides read TGTGCCAGCAGTTTAGGGTGGCAGGGGTACGAAAAACTGTTTTTT.

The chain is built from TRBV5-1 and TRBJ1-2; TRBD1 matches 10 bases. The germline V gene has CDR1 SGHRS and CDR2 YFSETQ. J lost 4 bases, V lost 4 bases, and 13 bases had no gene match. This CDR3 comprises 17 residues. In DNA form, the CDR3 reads TGCGCCAGCAGCCTGGACAGGGGGTTGAGGGCCCTCTATGGCTACACCTTC. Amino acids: CASSLDRGLRALYGYTF.

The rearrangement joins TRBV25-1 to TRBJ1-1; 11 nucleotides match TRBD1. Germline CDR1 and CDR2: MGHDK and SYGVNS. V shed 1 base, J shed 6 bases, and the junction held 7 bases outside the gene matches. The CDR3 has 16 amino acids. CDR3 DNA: TGTGCCAGCAGTGAATCTTGGGACAGGGGGAGGTCTGAAGCTTTCTTT. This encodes CASSESWDRGRSEAFF.

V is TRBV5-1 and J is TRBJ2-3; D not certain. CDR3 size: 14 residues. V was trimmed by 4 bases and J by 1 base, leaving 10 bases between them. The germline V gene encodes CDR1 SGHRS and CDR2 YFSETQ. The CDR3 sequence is CASSLRAGTDTQYF. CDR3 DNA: TGCGCCAGCAGCCTCCGAGCCGGCACAGATACGCAGTATTTT.

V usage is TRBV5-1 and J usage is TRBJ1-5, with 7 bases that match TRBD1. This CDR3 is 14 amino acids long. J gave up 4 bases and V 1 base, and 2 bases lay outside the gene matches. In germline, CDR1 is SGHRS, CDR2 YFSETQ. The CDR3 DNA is TGCGCCAGCAGCTTGCTGGGACAGAATCAGCCCCAGCATTTT. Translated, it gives CASSLLGQNQPQHF.

The DNA of the CDR3 is TGTGCCAGCAGAGAGAATACAGGGTTTAATGAAAAACTGTTTTTT. Its protein product is CASRENTGFNEKLFF. The V call is TRBV27, the J call TRBJ1-4, with D possibly TRBD1 on 6 matching bases. Germline CDR1 is MNHEY and CDR2 is SMNVEV (reference sequence). CDR3 length: 15 residues. V shed 6 bases and J shed 4 bases, with 15 bases lying between them.

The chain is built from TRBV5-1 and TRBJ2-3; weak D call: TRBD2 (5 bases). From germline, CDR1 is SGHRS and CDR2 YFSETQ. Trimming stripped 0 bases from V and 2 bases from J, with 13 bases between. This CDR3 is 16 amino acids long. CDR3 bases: TGCGCCAGCAGCTTGGCCGTGGGAGAGACCACAGATACGCAGTATTTT. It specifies CASSLAVGETTDTQYF. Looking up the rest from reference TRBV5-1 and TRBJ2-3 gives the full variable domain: KAGVTQTPRYLIKTRGQQVTLSCSPISGHRSVSWYQQTPGQGLQFLFEYFSETQRNKGNFPGRFSGRQFSNSRSEMNVSTLELGDSALYLCASSLAVGETTDTQYFGPGTRLTVL.

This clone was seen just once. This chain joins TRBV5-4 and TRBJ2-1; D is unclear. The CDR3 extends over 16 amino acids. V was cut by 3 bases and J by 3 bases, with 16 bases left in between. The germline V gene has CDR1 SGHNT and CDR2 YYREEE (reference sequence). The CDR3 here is CASSSLGAPHYNEQFF. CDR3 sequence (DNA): TGTGCCAGCAGCTCGCTAGGCGCGCCCCACTACAATGAGCAGTTCTTC.

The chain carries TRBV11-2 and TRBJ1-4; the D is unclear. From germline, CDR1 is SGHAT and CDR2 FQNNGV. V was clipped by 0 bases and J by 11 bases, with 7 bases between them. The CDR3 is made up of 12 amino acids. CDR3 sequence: CASSLDAVKLFF. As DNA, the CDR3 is TGTGCCAGCAGCTTAGATGCAGTCAAACTGTTTTTT.